This T cell receptor (beta chain) is from a study of blood T cell repertoires in COVID-19. Study background: Acute-phase and convalescent COVID-19 samples originated in the United States, Italy and Spain. Nucleic acid was either cDNA or gDNA, and it came from T cells, B-cell-depleted T cells, or PBMCs.

As originally analysed: Estimated nucleated cell counts came from reference gene primer amplification. Method: immunoSEQ multiplex PCR; TCRdb's copy keeps in-frame clones and lacks some. From that table come the V and J calls and clone size; the DNA was used to work out D and trimming. Among some 130,000 clones, more than 75% were seen once, and the ten largest hold more than 3.5%. Germline-derived CDR1 and CDR2 are SGDLS and YYNGEE. The CDR3 covers 13 residues. Trimming stripped 0 bases from V and 11 bases from J, with 9 bases between. The chain is built from TRBV9 and TRBJ1-6, with D hard to call. The receptor's source is a woman aged 55-70 years with acute or convalescent COVID-19. Material for sequencing was peripheral blood. The CDR3 spells CASSVAGSTPLHF. Here the CDR3 DNA reads TGTGCCAGCAGCGTAGCCGGGTCTACACCCCTCCACTTT. Complete variable domain (other parts from reference TRBV9 and TRBJ1-6): DSGVTQTPKHLITATGQRVTLRCSPRSGDLSVYWYQQSLDQGLQFLIQYYNGEERAKGNILERFSAQQFPDLHSELNLSSLELGDSALYFCASSVAGSTPLHFGNGTRLTVT.